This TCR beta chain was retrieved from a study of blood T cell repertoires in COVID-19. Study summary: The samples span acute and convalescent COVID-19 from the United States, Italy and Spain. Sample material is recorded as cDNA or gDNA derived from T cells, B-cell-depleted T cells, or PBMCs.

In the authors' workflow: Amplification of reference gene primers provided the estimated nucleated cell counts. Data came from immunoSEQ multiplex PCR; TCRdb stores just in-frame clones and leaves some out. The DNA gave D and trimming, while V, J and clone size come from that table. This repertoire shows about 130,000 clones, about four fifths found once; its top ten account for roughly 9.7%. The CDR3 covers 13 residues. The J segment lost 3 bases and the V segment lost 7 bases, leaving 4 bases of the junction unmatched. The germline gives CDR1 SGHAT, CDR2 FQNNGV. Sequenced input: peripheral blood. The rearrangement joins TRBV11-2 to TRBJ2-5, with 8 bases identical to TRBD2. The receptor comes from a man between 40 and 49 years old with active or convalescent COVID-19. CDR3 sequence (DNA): TGTGCCAGCAAAGCGGGGGCGAAAGAGACCCAGTACTTC. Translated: CASKAGAKETQYF.